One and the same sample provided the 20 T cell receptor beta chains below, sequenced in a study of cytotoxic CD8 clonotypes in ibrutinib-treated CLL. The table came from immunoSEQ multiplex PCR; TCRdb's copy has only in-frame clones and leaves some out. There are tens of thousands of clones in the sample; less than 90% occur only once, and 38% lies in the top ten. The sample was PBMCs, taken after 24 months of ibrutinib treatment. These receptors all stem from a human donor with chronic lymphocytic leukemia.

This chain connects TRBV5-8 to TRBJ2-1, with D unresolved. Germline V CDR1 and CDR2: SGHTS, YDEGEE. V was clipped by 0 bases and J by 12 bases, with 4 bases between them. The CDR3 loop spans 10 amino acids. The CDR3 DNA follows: TGTGCCAGCAGCTTGGTATGGCAGTTCTTC. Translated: CASSLVWQFF.

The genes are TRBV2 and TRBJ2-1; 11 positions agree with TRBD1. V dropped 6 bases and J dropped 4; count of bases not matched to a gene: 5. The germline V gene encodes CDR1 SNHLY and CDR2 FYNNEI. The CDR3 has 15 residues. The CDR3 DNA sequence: TGTGCCAGCAGGAGGGACAGGGGGAGTTACAATGAGCAGTTCTTC. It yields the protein CASRRDRGSYNEQFF.

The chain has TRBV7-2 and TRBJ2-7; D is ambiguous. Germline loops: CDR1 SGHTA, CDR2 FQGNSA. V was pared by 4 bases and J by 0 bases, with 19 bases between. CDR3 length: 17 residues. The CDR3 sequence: CASSWLPRTETSYEQYF. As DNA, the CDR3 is TGTGCCAGCAGCTGGTTGCCTAGGACGGAGACCTCCTACGAGCAGTACTTC.

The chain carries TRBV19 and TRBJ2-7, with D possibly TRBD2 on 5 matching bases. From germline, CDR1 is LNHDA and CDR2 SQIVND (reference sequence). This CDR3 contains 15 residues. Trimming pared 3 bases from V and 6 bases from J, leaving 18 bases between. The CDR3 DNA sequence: TGTGCCAGTAGTATCCAGGCTGCGGGCCCTTCCGAGCAGTACTTC. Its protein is CASSIQAAGPSEQYF.

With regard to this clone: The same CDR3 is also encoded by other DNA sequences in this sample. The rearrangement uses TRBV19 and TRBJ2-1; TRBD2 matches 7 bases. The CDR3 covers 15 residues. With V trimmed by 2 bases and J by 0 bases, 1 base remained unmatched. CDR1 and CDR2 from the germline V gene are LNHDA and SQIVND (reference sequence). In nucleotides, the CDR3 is TGTGCCAGTAGTATATCGGGAGGCTCCTACAATGAGCAGTTCTTC. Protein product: CASSISGGSYNEQFF.

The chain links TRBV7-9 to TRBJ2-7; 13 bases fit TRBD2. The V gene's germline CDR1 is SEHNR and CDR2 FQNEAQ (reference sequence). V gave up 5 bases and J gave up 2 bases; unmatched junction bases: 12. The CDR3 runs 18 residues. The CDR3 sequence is CASSPTGLAGQGPYEQYF. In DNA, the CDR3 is TGTGCCAGCAGCCCCACGGGACTAGCGGGACAAGGACCCTACGAGCAGTACTTC.

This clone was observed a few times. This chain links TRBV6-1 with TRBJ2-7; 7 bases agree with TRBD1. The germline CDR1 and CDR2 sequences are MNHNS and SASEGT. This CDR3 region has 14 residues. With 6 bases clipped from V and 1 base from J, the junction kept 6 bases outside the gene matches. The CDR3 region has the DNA TGTGCCAGCAGACCGGGACAGCAATCCTACGAGCAGTACTTC. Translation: CASRPGQQSYEQYF.

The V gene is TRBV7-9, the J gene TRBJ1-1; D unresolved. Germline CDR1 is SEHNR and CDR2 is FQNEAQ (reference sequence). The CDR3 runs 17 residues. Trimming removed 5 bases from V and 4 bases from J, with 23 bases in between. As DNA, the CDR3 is TGTGCCAGCAGCCCTCACCGCCCGTCGGGAAGCGGCACTGAAGCTTTCTTT. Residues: CASSPHRPSGSGTEAFF.

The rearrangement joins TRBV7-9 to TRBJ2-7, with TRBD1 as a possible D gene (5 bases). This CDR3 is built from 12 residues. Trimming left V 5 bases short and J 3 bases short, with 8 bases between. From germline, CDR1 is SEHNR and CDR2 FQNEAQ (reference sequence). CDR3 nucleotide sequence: TGTGCCAGCAGCGACGACAGCTACGAGCAGTACTTC. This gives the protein CASSDDSYEQYF. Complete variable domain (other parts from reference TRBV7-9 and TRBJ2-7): DTGVSQNPRHKITKRGQNVTFRCDPISEHNRLYWYRQTLGQGPEFLTYFQNEAQLEKSRLLSDRFSAERPKGSFSTLEIQRTEQGDSAMYLCASSDDSYEQYFGPGTRLTVT.

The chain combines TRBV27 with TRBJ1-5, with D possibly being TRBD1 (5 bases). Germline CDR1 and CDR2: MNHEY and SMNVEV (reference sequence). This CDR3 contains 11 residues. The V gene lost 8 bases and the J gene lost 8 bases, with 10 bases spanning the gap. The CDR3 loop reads CASGRGEPQHF. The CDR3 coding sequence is TGTGCCAGCGGTCGGGGGGAGCCCCAGCATTTT.

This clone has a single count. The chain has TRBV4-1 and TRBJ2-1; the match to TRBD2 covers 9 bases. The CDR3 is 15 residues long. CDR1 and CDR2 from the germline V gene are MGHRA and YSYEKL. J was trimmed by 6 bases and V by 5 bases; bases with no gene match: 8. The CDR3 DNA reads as TGCGCCAGCAGCTGGGACGTAGCGGGGGCCAATGAGCAGTTCTTC. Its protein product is CASSWDVAGANEQFF.

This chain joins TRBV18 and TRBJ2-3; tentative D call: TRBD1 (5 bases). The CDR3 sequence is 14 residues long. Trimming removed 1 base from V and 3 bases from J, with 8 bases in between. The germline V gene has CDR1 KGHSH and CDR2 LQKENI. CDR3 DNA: TGTGCCAGCTCACCACGGCCAGGGACAGATACGCAGTATTTT. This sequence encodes CASSPRPGTDTQYF. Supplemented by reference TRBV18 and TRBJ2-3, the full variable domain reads NAGVMQNPRHLVRRRGQEARLRCSPMKGHSHVYWYRQLPEEGLKFMVYLQKENIIDESGMPKERFSAEFPKEGPSILRIQQVVRGDSAAYFCASSPRPGTDTQYFGPGTRLTVL.

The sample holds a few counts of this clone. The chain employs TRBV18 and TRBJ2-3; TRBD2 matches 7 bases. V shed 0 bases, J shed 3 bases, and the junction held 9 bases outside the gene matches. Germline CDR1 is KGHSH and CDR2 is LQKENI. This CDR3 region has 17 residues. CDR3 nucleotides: TGTGCCAGCTCACCACCGTCCGGCGGGAGAAAGACAGATACGCAGTATTTT. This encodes CASSPPSGGRKTDTQYF.

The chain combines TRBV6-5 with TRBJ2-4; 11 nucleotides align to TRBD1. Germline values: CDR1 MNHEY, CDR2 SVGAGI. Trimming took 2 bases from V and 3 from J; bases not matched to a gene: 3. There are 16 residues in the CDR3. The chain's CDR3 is CASSYQGTGGKNIQYF. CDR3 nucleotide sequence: TGTGCCAGCAGTTACCAAGGGACAGGGGGCAAAAACATTCAGTACTTC.

The CDR3 loop is CASSPRGLYGYTF. The CDR3 DNA follows: TGTGCCAGCAGTCCACGCGGCCTATATGGCTACACCTTC. The genes are TRBV27 and TRBJ1-2; D ambiguous. V gave up 5 bases and J gave up 5 bases, with 12 bases separating them. The CDR3 runs to 13 residues. Germline assignment: CDR1 MNHEY and CDR2 SMNVEV (reference sequence).

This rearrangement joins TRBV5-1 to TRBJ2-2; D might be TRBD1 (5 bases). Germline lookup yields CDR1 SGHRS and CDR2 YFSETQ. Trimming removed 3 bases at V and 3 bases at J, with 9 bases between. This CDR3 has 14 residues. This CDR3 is CASSSTGYTGELFF. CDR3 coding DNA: TGCGCCAGCAGCTCCACAGGTTACACCGGGGAGCTGTTTTTT.

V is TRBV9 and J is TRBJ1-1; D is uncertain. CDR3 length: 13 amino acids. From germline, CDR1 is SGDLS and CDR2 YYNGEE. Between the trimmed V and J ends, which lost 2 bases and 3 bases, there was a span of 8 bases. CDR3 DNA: TGTGCCAGCAGCGTTTCGCCGGACACTGAAGCTTTCTTT. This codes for CASSVSPDTEAFF.

CDR3: CASMKGQETQYF. In DNA form, the CDR3 reads TGTGCCAGCATGAAGGGCCAAGAGACCCAGTACTTC. The chain uses TRBV6-6 and TRBJ2-5, with D hard to call. The V gene lost 7 bases and the J gene lost 1 base, with 7 bases spanning the gap. The CDR3 is 12 residues long. The germline gives CDR1 MNHNY, CDR2 SVGAGI (reference sequence).

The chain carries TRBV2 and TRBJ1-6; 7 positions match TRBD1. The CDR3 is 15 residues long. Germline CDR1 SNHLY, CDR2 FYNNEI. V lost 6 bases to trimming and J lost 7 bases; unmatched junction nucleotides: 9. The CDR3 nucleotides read TGTGCCAGCAGACCCGCCCCACAGGGGAATTCACCCCTCCACTTT. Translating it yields CASRPAPQGNSPLHF.

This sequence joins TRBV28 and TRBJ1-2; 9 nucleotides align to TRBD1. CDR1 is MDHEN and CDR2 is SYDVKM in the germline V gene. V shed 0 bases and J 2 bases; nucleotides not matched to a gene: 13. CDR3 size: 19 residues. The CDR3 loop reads CASSLWPGTGTRQNYGYTF. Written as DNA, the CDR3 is TGTGCCAGCAGTTTATGGCCGGGGACAGGGACAAGGCAGAACTATGGCTACACCTTC.